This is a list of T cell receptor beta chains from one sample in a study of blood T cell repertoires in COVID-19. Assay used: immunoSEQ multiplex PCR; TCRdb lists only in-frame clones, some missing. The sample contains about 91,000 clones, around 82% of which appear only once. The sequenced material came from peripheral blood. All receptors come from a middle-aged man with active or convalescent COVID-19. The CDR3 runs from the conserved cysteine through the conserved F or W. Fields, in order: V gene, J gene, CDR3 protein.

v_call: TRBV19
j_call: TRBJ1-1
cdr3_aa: CASSIVTGGNTEAFF

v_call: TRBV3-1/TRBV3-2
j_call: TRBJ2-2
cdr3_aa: CASSQAGGHTGELFF

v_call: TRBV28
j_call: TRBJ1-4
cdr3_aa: CASSGPGQGDEKLFF

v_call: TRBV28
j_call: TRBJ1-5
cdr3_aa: CASSLDLGANQPQHF

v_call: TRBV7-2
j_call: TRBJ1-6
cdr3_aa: CASSSIYNSPLHF

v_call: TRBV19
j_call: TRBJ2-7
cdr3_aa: CASSTTDRAYEQYF

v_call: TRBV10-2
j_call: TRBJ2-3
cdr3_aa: CASSSGSTDTQYF

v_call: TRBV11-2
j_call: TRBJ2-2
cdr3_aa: CASSLAPRTGELFF

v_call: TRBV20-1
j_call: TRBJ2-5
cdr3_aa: CSARDRGTQYF

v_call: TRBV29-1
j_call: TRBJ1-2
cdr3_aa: CSVPGLPGHGYTF

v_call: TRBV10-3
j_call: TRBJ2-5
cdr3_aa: CAISESNVGETQYF

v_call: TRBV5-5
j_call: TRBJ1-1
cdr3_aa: CASSLVADTEAFF

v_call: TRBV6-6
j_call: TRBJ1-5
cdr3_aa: CASSYGQGGNQPQHF

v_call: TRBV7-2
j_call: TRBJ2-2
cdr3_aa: CASSLAPGGNTGELFF

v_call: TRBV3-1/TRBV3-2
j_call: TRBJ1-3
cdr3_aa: CASSPLGGAGNTIYF

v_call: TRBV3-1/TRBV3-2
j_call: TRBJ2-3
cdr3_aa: CASSQDRTTGGGTDTQYF

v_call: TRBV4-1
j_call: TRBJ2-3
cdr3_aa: CASSQAGSTDTQYF

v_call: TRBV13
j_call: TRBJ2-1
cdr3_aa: CASSLGWVAGELSYNEQFF

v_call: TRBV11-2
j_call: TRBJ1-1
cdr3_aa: CASSLHQGHGTEAFF

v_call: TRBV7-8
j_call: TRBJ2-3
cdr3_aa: CASSPRQGSDTQYF

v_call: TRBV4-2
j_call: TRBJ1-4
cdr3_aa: CASSPEREGEKLFF

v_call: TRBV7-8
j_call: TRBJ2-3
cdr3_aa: CASSFLAAADTQYF

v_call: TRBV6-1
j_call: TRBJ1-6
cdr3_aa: CASSDLQGKGLRGSPLHF

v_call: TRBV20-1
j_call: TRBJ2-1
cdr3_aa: CSARGPNEQFF

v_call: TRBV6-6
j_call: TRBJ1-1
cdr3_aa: CASSYEVRLEAFF

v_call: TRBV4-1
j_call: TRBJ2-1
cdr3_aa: CASSRDRGAGNEQFF

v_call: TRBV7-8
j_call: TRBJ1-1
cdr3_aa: CASSKTGGFMNTEAFF

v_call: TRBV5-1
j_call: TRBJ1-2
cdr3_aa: CASSLAQGADGYTF

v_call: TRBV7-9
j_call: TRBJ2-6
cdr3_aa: CASSPRLAGSDSGANVLTF

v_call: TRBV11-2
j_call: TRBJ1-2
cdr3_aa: CASSLAGQGALYGYTF

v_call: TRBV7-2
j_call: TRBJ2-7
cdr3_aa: CASSHGDTASWEQYF

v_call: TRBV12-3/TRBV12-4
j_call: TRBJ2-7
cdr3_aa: CASRQGGVYEQYF

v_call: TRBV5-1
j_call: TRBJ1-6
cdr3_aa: CASSLGWTGSYNSPLHF

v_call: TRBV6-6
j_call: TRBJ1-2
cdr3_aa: CASSTGPGTGYGYTF

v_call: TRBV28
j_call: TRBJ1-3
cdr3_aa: CASSLEHFSGNTIYF

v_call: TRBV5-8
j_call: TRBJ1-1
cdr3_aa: CASSLGDSLNTEAFF

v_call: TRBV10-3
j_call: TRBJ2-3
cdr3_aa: CAISESGDSSDTQYF

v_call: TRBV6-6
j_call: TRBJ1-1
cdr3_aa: CASGGTGGTEAFF

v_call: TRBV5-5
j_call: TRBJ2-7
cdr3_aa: CASSLAGTVSYEQYF

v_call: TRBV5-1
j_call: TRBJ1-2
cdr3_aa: CASSLAGGHEGYTF

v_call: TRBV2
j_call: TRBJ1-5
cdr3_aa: CARGTDRPNQPQHF

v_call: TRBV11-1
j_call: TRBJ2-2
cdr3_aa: CASSLYERVPGELFF

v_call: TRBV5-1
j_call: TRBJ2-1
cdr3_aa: CASSLGGANEQFF

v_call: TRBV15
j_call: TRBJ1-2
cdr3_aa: CATSRAPSDRGGYGYTF

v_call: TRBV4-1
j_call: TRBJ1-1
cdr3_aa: CASSQEVRAAEAFF